Following are 25 T cell receptor beta chains from one sample sequenced in a study of neoadjuvant nivolumab and ipilimumab in lung cancer. Measured with immunoSEQ multiplex PCR; TCRdb has only the in-frame clones, and not every one. Among about 38,000 clones listed, about 91% were seen once. Sequencing was performed on peripheral blood, taken before neoadjuvant nivolumab, alone or with ipilimumab. The receptors were gathered from an adult with non-small cell lung cancer.

This clone was seen only a few times. V is TRBV7-9 and J is TRBJ1-3; D perhaps matches TRBD1 (6 bases). This CDR3 region has 17 residues. V lost 5 bases and J lost 0, with 17 bases in between. Looked up from germline, CDR1 is SEHNR and CDR2 is FQNEAQ (reference sequence). Here the CDR3 reads CASSPGQHPFSGNTIYF. The CDR3 nucleotides are TGTGCCAGCAGCCCAGGACAGCATCCTTTCTCTGGAAACACCATATATTTT. The full variable domain, with the rest looked up from reference TRBV7-9 and TRBJ1-3, is DTGVSQNPRHKITKRGQNVTFRCDPISEHNRLYWYRQTLGQGPEFLTYFQNEAQLEKSRLLSDRFSAERPKGSFSTLEIQRTEQGDSAMYLCASSPGQHPFSGNTIYFGEGSWLTVV.

This rearrangement joins TRBV11-3 to TRBJ2-3, with 9 bases lining up with TRBD2. The CDR3 covers 15 residues. Looked up from germline, CDR1 is SGHNT and CDR2 is YENEEA. The J segment lost 4 bases and the V segment lost 5 bases, leaving 7 bases of the junction unmatched. In DNA form, the CDR3 reads TGTGCCAGCAGCCGGACTAGCGAGACATCAGATACGCAGTATTTT. Translated: CASSRTSETSDTQYF.

The table lists this clone with a count of one. The rearrangement joins TRBV7-2 to TRBJ1-1; tentatively, D is TRBD1 (6 bases). V dropped 0 bases and J dropped 7 bases, with 9 bases sitting between them. The CDR3 is 13 amino acids. From germline, CDR1 is SGHTA and CDR2 FQGNSA. The CDR3: CASSLAGGYEAFF. The CDR3 DNA is TGTGCCAGCAGCTTAGCAGGGGGGTATGAAGCTTTCTTT.

This CDR3 reads CASSLTRGLGYTF. CDR3 nucleotides: TGTGCCAGCAGTTTAACCAGGGGGCTAGGCTACACCTTC. This sequence joins TRBV27 and TRBJ1-2; 8 nucleotides line up with TRBD1. This CDR3 spans 13 amino acids. Germline assignment: CDR1 MNHEY and CDR2 SMNVEV (reference sequence). V lost 2 bases, J lost 8 bases, and 4 bases stayed unmatched.

The chain employs TRBV5-5 and TRBJ1-1; 10 nucleotides agree with TRBD1. V shed 0 bases and J 3 bases; nucleotides not matched to a gene: 8. Germline assignment: CDR1 SGHKS and CDR2 YYEKEE (reference sequence). The CDR3 totals 17 residues. The CDR3 region is CASSLVGQGKWDTEAFF. CDR3 DNA sequence: TGTGCCAGCAGCTTGGTGGGACAGGGGAAGTGGGACACTGAAGCTTTCTTT.

This chain joins TRBV7-9 and TRBJ2-7, with D perhaps TRBD1 (5 bases). Germline CDR1 reads SEHNR; CDR2 reads FQNEAQ (reference sequence). This CDR3 has 15 residues. Trimming took 5 bases from V and 6 from J, leaving 20 bases between them. DNA of the CDR3: TGTGCCAGCAGCCCCCCCCCAGGGCAGGTCGCCGAGCAGTACTTC. Its translation is CASSPPPGQVAEQYF.

A single count supports this clone. The gene calls are TRBV5-1 and TRBJ2-3, with 12 bases that match TRBD2. Per germline, CDR1 SGHRS and CDR2 YFSETQ. J was trimmed by 6 bases and V by 0 bases; bases with no gene match: 8. This CDR3 is 17 amino acids long. The CDR3 region has the DNA TGCGCCAGCAGCTTGGAGAGGTCGGGACTAGCGGGTGATACGCAGTATTTT. Translating it yields CASSLERSGLAGDTQYF. Drawing the rest from reference TRBV5-1 and TRBJ2-3, the complete variable domain is KAGVTQTPRYLIKTRGQQVTLSCSPISGHRSVSWYQQTPGQGLQFLFEYFSETQRNKGNFPGRFSGRQFSNSRSEMNVSTLELGDSALYLCASSLERSGLAGDTQYFGPGTRLTVL.

The chain has TRBV5-3 and TRBJ2-7; the match to TRBD1 covers 8 bases. TRBV5-3 is assigned to the ORF class and has an uncertain function. The CDR3 is 12 amino acids. CDR3 protein: CEVAGGKDEQYF. The CDR3, as DNA: TGTGAGGTCGCAGGGGGCAAGGACGAGCAGTACTTC.

This CDR3 is CASSLRDRGPYEQYF. The CDR3 DNA sequence: TGTGCCAGCAGCTTAAGGGACAGGGGACCCTACGAGCAGTACTTC. The J gene is TRBJ2-7, the V gene TRBV7-7, with TRBD1 matching 10 bases. The J segment lost 2 bases and the V segment lost 2 bases, leaving 3 bases of the junction unmatched. CDR1 is SSHAT, CDR2 FNYEAQ, per germline (reference sequence). The CDR3 is 15 residues long. Full variable domain (remainder filled in from reference TRBV7-7 and TRBJ2-7): GAGVSQSPRYKVTKRGQDVTLRCDPISSHATLYWYQQALGQGPEFLTYFNYEAQPDKSGLPSDRFSAERPEGSISTLTIQRTEQRDSAMYRCASSLRDRGPYEQYFGPGTRLTVT.

This clone has a single count. The chain joins TRBV7-2 to TRBJ1-4; D not resolved. The CDR3 contains 14 residues. From germline, CDR1 is SGHTA and CDR2 FQGNSA. The ends were cut back, 2 bases at V and 5 bases at J, with 9 bases in the middle. The CDR3 DNA sequence: TGTGCCAGCAGCTTAAGAGCGGGCAATGAAAAACTGTTTTTT. Its protein product is CASSLRAGNEKLFF.

Written as DNA, the CDR3 is TGTGCCAGCAGCGTAGATTTGGGCAGGGGCGGTGAAAAACTGTTTTTT. Translating it yields CASSVDLGRGGEKLFF. The V call is TRBV9, the J call TRBJ1-4; D is possibly TRBD1 (6 bases). V lost 0 bases and J lost 7, with 16 bases in between. In germline, CDR1 is SGDLS, CDR2 YYNGEE. The CDR3 totals 16 residues.

The chain couples TRBV10-3 to TRBJ2-7; D perhaps matches TRBD1 (6 bases). The V end was cut by 5 bases, the J end by 4 bases, with 9 bases between. This CDR3 comprises 12 residues. From germline, CDR1 is ENHRY and CDR2 SYGVKD. The CDR3: CAISLQGYEQYF. CDR3 DNA sequence: TGTGCCATCAGTCTTCAGGGGTACGAGCAGTACTTC.

This clone came up once. The chain is built from TRBV18 and TRBJ2-5; TRBD2 agrees at 11 bases. Germline assignment: CDR1 KGHSH and CDR2 LQKENI. The ends lost 2 bases at V and 4 bases at J; junction bases unmatched: 6. The length of the CDR3 is 16 residues. CDR3 amino acids: CASSPNAGTSGETQYF. Written as DNA, the CDR3 is TGTGCCAGCTCACCAAACGCCGGGACTAGCGGAGAGACCCAGTACTTC. Full variable domain (outside the CDR3, taken from reference TRBV18 and TRBJ2-5): NAGVMQNPRHLVRRRGQEARLRCSPMKGHSHVYWYRQLPEEGLKFMVYLQKENIIDESGMPKERFSAEFPKEGPSILRIQQVVRGDSAAYFCASSPNAGTSGETQYFGPGTRLLVL.

The chain recombines TRBV4-2 with TRBJ2-2, with 13 bases matching TRBD2. Germline V gene sequence: CDR1 LGHNA, CDR2 YNFKEQ. The V gene end was trimmed by 1 base and the J gene end by 7 bases; junction bases not matched to a gene: 12. The CDR3 consists of 19 residues. The CDR3 protein is CASSQAPGLAGSHIGELFF. The CDR3 bases are TGTGCCAGCAGCCAAGCCCCGGGACTAGCGGGATCTCATATCGGGGAGCTGTTTTTT.

CDR3 region: CAEAAQKYLTQYF. The CDR3 DNA reads TGTGCCGAGGCGGCCCAAAAGTATTTAACCCAGTACTTC. The chain couples TRBV30 to TRBJ2-5; no firm D call. The CDR3 spans 13 residues. Per the germline V gene, CDR1 is GTSNPN and CDR2 is SVGIG (reference sequence). V lost 8 bases, J lost 8 bases, and 21 bases lay in between.

This clone was picked up one time. The chain is built from TRBV27 and TRBJ2-7; 7 bases fit TRBD1. The CDR3 totals 14 residues. Trimming removed 5 bases from V and 2 bases from J; junction bases left unmatched: 6. Germline assignment: CDR1 MNHEY and CDR2 SMNVEV (reference sequence). Here the CDR3 DNA reads TGTGCCAGCAGTCAATTGACAGGGACCTACGAGCAGTACTTC. It yields the protein CASSQLTGTYEQYF.

This sequence joins TRBV18 and TRBJ2-2; D gene uncertain. The CDR3 spans 14 residues. The germline V and J ends were trimmed by 1 base and 3 bases, with 6 bases remaining between them. From germline, CDR1 is KGHSH and CDR2 LQKENI. The CDR3 is CASSPRLHTGELFF. The DNA for the CDR3 is TGTGCCAGCTCACCACGACTTCACACCGGGGAGCTGTTTTTT.

The V call is TRBV4-1, the J call TRBJ2-1; D may match TRBD1 or TRBD2 (5 bases each). Germline lookup yields CDR1 MGHRA and CDR2 YSYEKL. V was cut by 4 bases and J by 10 bases, with 11 bases left in between. The CDR3 sequence is 12 residues long. The CDR3 DNA is TGCGCCAGCAGCCGCCCGGGACCAGAGCAGTTCTTC. It encodes CASSRPGPEQFF.

The rearrangement links TRBV23-1 to TRBJ2-7; a weak D match, TRBD2 (5 bases). TRBV23-1 is assigned to the ORF class and has an uncertain function. Trimming cost V 1 base and J 2 bases, with 18 bases left between them. This CDR3 is built from 17 residues. The CDR3 DNA reads TGCGCCAGCAGTCAATTCTCCGGGAATAGTGGGACCTACGAGCAGTACTTC. This gives the protein CASSQFSGNSGTYEQYF.

The CDR3 DNA is TGTGCCAGCAGCTTAGGCGCTCAGGGGAACACTGAAGCTTTCTTT. This encodes CASSLGAQGNTEAFF. This chain joins TRBV11-3 and TRBJ1-1, with D maybe TRBD1 (5 bases). With 1 base removed from V and 1 base from J, the gap between germline ends came to 10 bases. This CDR3 is 15 amino acids long. The germline CDR1 and CDR2 sequences are SGHNT and YENEEA.

The rearrangement links TRBV25-1 to TRBJ2-7; 7 bases line up with TRBD2. The germline gives CDR1 MGHDK, CDR2 SYGVNS. V shed 4 bases, J shed 7 bases, and the junction held 13 bases outside the gene matches. CDR3 length: 15 amino acids. This CDR3 reads CASSGSLMGGREQYF. The CDR3 DNA is TGTGCCAGCAGTGGCTCCCTGATGGGGGGGAGGGAGCAGTACTTC.

The chain recombines TRBV6-4 with TRBJ1-2; D gene unclear. V shed 9 bases and J shed 6 bases, with 11 bases lying between them. CDR1 and CDR2 (germline): MRHNA, SNTAGT. The CDR3 runs to 11 residues. For the CDR3, the DNA is TGTGCCAGGCCATTCCCCGATGGCTACACCTTC. The encoded protein is CARPFPDGYTF.

The V gene is TRBV4-3, the J gene TRBJ1-5; D possibly corresponds to TRBD1 (6 bases). This CDR3 region has 17 residues. Between the trimmed V and J ends, which lost 0 bases and 0 bases, there was a span of 12 bases. Germline assignment: CDR1 LGHNA and CDR2 YSLEER. CDR3 DNA sequence: TGCGCCAGCAGCCAAGATCGGACAGTCTTTAGCAATCAGCCCCAGCATTTT. Its translation: CASSQDRTVFSNQPQHF.

This chain links TRBV27 with TRBJ1-2; no clear D. V was cut by 5 bases and J by 7 bases, with 20 bases left in between. In germline, CDR1 is MNHEY, CDR2 SMNVEV (reference sequence). The CDR3 extends over 15 amino acids. The DNA of the CDR3 is TGTGCCAGCAGTCCAAGCCCCGGGGAACTAGCTGGCTACACCTTC. Residues: CASSPSPGELAGYTF.

The chain joins TRBV25-1 to TRBJ2-1; 8 nucleotides align to TRBD1. V was clipped by 4 bases and J by 2 bases; unmatched bases: 10. Germline CDR1 and CDR2: MGHDK and SYGVNS. The CDR3 sequence is 17 residues long. Written as DNA, the CDR3 is TGTGCCAGCAGTGGACGCGGCGGGACAGGAGCCTACAATGAGCAGTTCTTC. Translation: CASSGRGGTGAYNEQFF.